This passage covers 27 T cell receptor beta chains from one sample sequenced in a study of cytomegalovirus exposure and HLA in healthy donors. With 60 Vbeta and 13 Jbeta primers, the PCR was carried out. The data were produced by immunoSEQ multiplex PCR, yet TCRdb's version contains in-frame clones alone and is incomplete. The sample consists of some 180,000 clones, approximately 80% of them appearing once. What was sequenced was PBMCs. Receptors originate from a woman aged 25 to 39 in good health and CMV-seronegative.

The chain employs TRBV4-2 and TRBJ1-5, with 8 nucleotides matching TRBD1. Germline V gene sequence: CDR1 LGHNA, CDR2 YNFKEQ. V lost 2 bases to trimming and J lost 4 bases; unmatched junction nucleotides: 7. This CDR3 is 16 amino acids long. CDR3 amino acids: CASSQSDRGTNQPQHF. The CDR3 bases are TGTGCCAGCAGCCAATCTGACAGGGGAACTAATCAGCCCCAGCATTTT.

This clone was seen only a few times. This sequence joins TRBV5-6 and TRBJ2-7; tentative D call: TRBD1 (5 bases). V was clipped by 0 bases and J by 2 bases, with 9 bases between them. The CDR3 spans 14 residues. CDR1 is SGHDT, CDR2 YYEEEE, per germline. CDR3 sequence (DNA): TGTGCCAGCAGCTTGGGACAGACCACCTACGAGCAGTACTTC. Translation: CASSLGQTTYEQYF.

The chain employs TRBV6-1 and TRBJ2-1, with a weak D call TRBD2 (6 bases). The CDR3 consists of 13 residues. CDR1 is MNHNS, CDR2 SASEGT, per germline. Trimming left V 4 bases short and J 6 bases short, with 10 bases between. CDR3 in DNA: TGTGCCAGCAGTGCGACTAGAATCAATGAGCAGTTCTTC. Amino acids: CASSATRINEQFF.

This clone was counted a few times. This chain's CDR3 is CAARLAGTSTDTQYF. The CDR3 DNA sequence: TGTGCCGCCCGACTAGCGGGGACTAGCACAGATACGCAGTATTTT. J is TRBJ2-3 and V is TRBV30, with 11 bases lining up with TRBD2. V lost 8 bases to trimming and J lost 0 bases; unmatched junction nucleotides: 7. Germline V gene lookup returns CDR1 GTSNPN and CDR2 SVGIG (reference sequence). The CDR3 extends over 15 amino acids.

The chain couples TRBV19 to TRBJ1-3, with D perhaps TRBD1 (6 bases). Trimming took off 2 bases at V and 0 bases at J, with 11 bases between the two ends. The CDR3 runs 16 residues. The germline gives CDR1 LNHDA, CDR2 SQIVND (reference sequence). The CDR3 coding sequence is TGTGCCAGTAGTATACTGAGGACAGACTCTGGAAACACCATATATTTT. Its translation is CASSILRTDSGNTIYF.

This clone was recorded only once. The chain links TRBV6-5 to TRBJ1-4; 9 bases match TRBD1. Germline CDR1 is MNHEY and CDR2 is SVGAGI. The CDR3 runs to 14 residues. The trim removed 0 bases at V and 7 bases at J, leaving 0 bases unmatched. This chain's CDR3 is CASSYSTGGEKLFF. The CDR3 DNA reads as TGTGCCAGCAGTTACTCGACAGGGGGTGAAAAACTGTTTTTT.

This clone came up once. The chain uses TRBV5-1 and TRBJ2-5; a weak D match, TRBD2 (7 bases). The end of the DNA fits TRBJ2-7 better, so the J call may be wrong. This CDR3 has 19 residues. Germline V gene sequence: CDR1 SGHRS, CDR2 YFSETQ. CDR3 nucleotides: TGCGCCAGCCCCCGAAGCCCCCGGGACGGGGGGCTAAGCTCCTACGAGCAGTACTTC. Protein sequence: CASPRSPRDGGLSSYEQYF.

The chain carries TRBV6-5 and TRBJ2-1; 10 bases are a match to TRBD2. CDR3 length: 15 residues. Germline trimming cut 6 bases from V and 8 bases from J; bases unmatched to any gene: 10. Germline CDR1 reads MNHEY; CDR2 reads SVGAGI. CDR3 nucleotide sequence: TGTGCCAGCAGCCCCCCGAGGCTAGCGGGGGATGAGCAGTTCTTC. It encodes CASSPPRLAGDEQFF.

This chain connects TRBV2 to TRBJ2-1; D possibly corresponds to TRBD2 (5 bases). Germline CDR1 is SNHLY and CDR2 is FYNNEI. The ends were cut back, 6 bases at V and 3 bases at J, with 12 bases in the middle. This CDR3 is built from 14 residues. The CDR3 region has the DNA TGTGCCAGCAGGCGGGCTAGCAGCTACAATGAGCAGTTCTTC. Translating it yields CASRRASSYNEQFF. Based on the CDR3 plus reference TRBV2 and TRBJ2-1, the full variable domain is EPEVTQTPSHQVTQMGQEVILRCVPISNHLYFYWYRQILGQKVEFLVSFYNNEISEKSEIFDDQFSVERPDGSNFTLKIRSTKLEDSAMYFCASRRASSYNEQFFGPGTRLTVL.

This clone was detected once. The gene calls are TRBV28 and TRBJ2-7; 9 positions match TRBD1. Per the germline V gene, CDR1 is MDHEN and CDR2 is SYDVKM. Trimming cost V 5 bases and J 4 bases; bases outside gene matches: 6. This CDR3 has 14 residues. CDR3 coding DNA: TGTGCCAGCAGTCCGGACAGGGGTAGGTACGAGCAGTACTTC. This encodes CASSPDRGRYEQYF.

The chain employs TRBV11-2 and TRBJ2-3; 9 bases line up with TRBD2. J lost 4 bases, V lost 5 bases, and 4 bases had no gene match. The germline gives CDR1 SGHAT, CDR2 FQNNGV. The CDR3 sequence is 14 residues long. The CDR3 reads CASSPRGGADTQYF. In DNA, the CDR3 is TGTGCCAGCAGCCCGCGGGGGGGCGCAGATACGCAGTATTTT.

This chain connects TRBV29-1 to TRBJ2-7; 8 nucleotides line up with TRBD1. The CDR3 has 13 amino acids. Unmatched junction bases numbered 5, after V lost 5 bases and J lost 2 bases. Germline V gene sequence: CDR1 SQVTM, CDR2 ANQGSEA. Here the CDR3 reads CSVTRDRTYEQYF. DNA for the CDR3: TGCAGCGTTACCCGGGACAGGACCTACGAGCAGTACTTC.

V and J are TRBV27 and TRBJ1-1; 10 bases align to TRBD1. From germline, CDR1 is MNHEY and CDR2 SMNVEV (reference sequence). V lost 7 bases to trimming and J lost 1 base; unmatched junction nucleotides: 6. This CDR3 contains 15 residues. CDR3 residues: CASNDRGRGNTEAFF. Written as DNA, the CDR3 is TGTGCCAGCAATGACAGGGGGCGCGGGAACACTGAAGCTTTCTTT.

This chain connects TRBV4-1 to TRBJ2-7; weak D call: TRBD1 (6 bases). V dropped 5 bases and J dropped 2 bases, with 16 bases sitting between them. Germline V lookup: CDR1 MGHRA, CDR2 YSYEKL. The CDR3 consists of 15 residues. DNA of the CDR3: TGCGCCAGCAGCGGAACTACAGGGAGCCCCTACGAGCAGTACTTC. Protein product: CASSGTTGSPYEQYF.

This clone was seen a handful of times. This chain uses TRBV4-1 with TRBJ2-1, with 8 bases lining up with TRBD2. J gave up 7 bases and V 0 bases, and 14 bases lay outside the gene matches. CDR1 MGHRA and CDR2 YSYEKL come from the germline V gene. The CDR3 loop spans 18 amino acids. For the CDR3, the DNA is TGCGCCAGCAGCCAAGAAGTACCTCTGGGACTAGGGGTTAATGAGCAGTTCTTC. Protein product: CASSQEVPLGLGVNEQFF.

CDR3 in DNA: TGTGCCAGCAGCTCCCAGGAGGTAGCGGGTGTAACCTACAATGAGCAGTTCTTC. Residues: CASSSQEVAGVTYNEQFF. The chain is built from TRBV13 and TRBJ2-1; the match to TRBD2 covers 7 bases. V was clipped by 4 bases and J by 2 bases; unmatched bases: 14. This CDR3 is 18 amino acids long. CDR1 and CDR2 from the germline V gene are PRHDT and FYEKMQ (reference sequence).

The chain recombines TRBV6-4 with TRBJ2-1, with TRBD2 identical over 8 bases. Germline lookup yields CDR1 MRHNA and CDR2 SNTAGT. Trimming took 3 bases from V and 0 from J; bases not matched to a gene: 4. The CDR3 is made up of 16 amino acids. The CDR3 region is CASSETSASSYNEQFF. In nucleotides, the CDR3 is TGTGCCAGCAGTGAGACTAGCGCGAGCTCCTACAATGAGCAGTTCTTC.

The chain combines TRBV5-6 with TRBJ1-4, with 8 positions matching TRBD1. The J segment lost 0 bases and the V segment lost 3 bases, leaving 4 bases of the junction unmatched. This CDR3 contains 16 residues. Germline CDR1 is SGHDT and CDR2 is YYEEEE. For the CDR3, the DNA is TGTGCCAGCAGCTGGGGACAGGACGCAACTAATGAAAAACTGTTTTTT. As protein: CASSWGQDATNEKLFF.

V usage is TRBV6-5 and J usage is TRBJ1-2; D unresolved. Germline CDR1 reads MNHEY; CDR2 reads SVGAGI. The germline V and J ends were trimmed by 7 bases and 4 bases, with 19 bases remaining between them. The CDR3 covers 15 residues. CDR3 loop: CASTSRGDQPYGYTF. Here the CDR3 DNA reads TGTGCCAGCACCTCGCGCGGGGATCAGCCCTATGGCTACACCTTC.

The chain employs TRBV9 and TRBJ1-1; 7 bases align to TRBD1. The length of the CDR3 is 16 residues. V was pared by 4 bases and J by 5 bases, with 14 bases of the junction left unmatched. Per the germline V gene, CDR1 is SGDLS and CDR2 is YYNGEE. The CDR3 protein is CASSRQHTGVRTEAFF. The CDR3 nucleotides read TGTGCCAGCAGCAGGCAACACACAGGGGTTCGGACTGAAGCTTTCTTT.

The CDR3 spells CAGRGEVETQYF. In DNA form, the CDR3 reads TGTGCCGGACGAGGGGAGGTGGAGACCCAGTACTTC. The chain combines TRBV2 with TRBJ2-5, with a possible D match to TRBD2 (6 bases). Trimming removed 11 bases from V and 5 bases from J, with 15 bases in between. This CDR3 has 12 residues. Germline V lookup: CDR1 SNHLY, CDR2 FYNNEI.

The chain recombines TRBV7-2 with TRBJ2-7, with 7 bases identical to TRBD2. CDR1 is SGHTA, CDR2 FQGNSA, per germline. The length of the CDR3 is 13 residues. Trimming cost V 4 bases and J 5 bases; bases outside gene matches: 5. Here the CDR3 DNA reads TGTGCCAGCAGCTCGGGTCGGGGGGACGAGCAGTACTTC. It specifies CASSSGRGDEQYF.

The count of this clone is one. This rearrangement joins TRBV7-9 to TRBJ2-3, with a weak D call TRBD2 (6 bases). V was trimmed by 5 bases and J by 4 bases, leaving 16 bases between them. The CDR3 sequence is 15 residues long. Germline CDR1 SEHNR, CDR2 FQNEAQ (reference sequence). As DNA, the CDR3 is TGTGCCAGCAGCCGACTAGAAGCCACCCCAGATACGCAGTATTTT. This translates into CASSRLEATPDTQYF.

The V gene is TRBV7-2, the J gene TRBJ1-6, with D possibly TRBD1 on 5 matching bases. Trimming pared 2 bases from V and 1 base from J, leaving 18 bases between. Germline V lookup: CDR1 SGHTA, CDR2 FQGNSA. The CDR3 runs 19 residues. DNA for the CDR3: TGTGCCAGCAGCTTAAGGCAGGGAATCTCAAGGTCCTATAATTCACCCCTCCACTTT. As protein: CASSLRQGISRSYNSPLHF.

The V gene is TRBV7-9, the J gene TRBJ2-1; TRBD1 agrees at 7 bases. The CDR3 is 15 amino acids. J lost 8 bases, V lost 5 bases, and 12 bases had no gene match. Germline V gives CDR1 SEHNR, CDR2 FQNEAQ (reference sequence). CDR3 DNA sequence: TGTGCCAGCAGCCAAATAGACAGGGTTAGCTATGAGCAGTTCTTC. It is translated as CASSQIDRVSYEQFF.

V usage is TRBV29-1 and J usage is TRBJ2-5; possibly TRBD2 for D (5 bases). The CDR3 is made up of 12 amino acids. The V gene's germline CDR1 is SQVTM and CDR2 ANQGSEA. The V gene lost 4 bases and the J gene lost 1 base, with 7 bases spanning the gap. In nucleotides, the CDR3 is TGCAGCGTTGCTGGGAGCCAAGAGACCCAGTACTTC. Its protein product is CSVAGSQETQYF.

The chain combines TRBV27 with TRBJ2-5, with D maybe TRBD1 (5 bases). The end of the DNA aligns better with TRBJ2-7, so the J call may be wrong. The CDR3 consists of 14 residues. Germline loops: CDR1 MNHEY, CDR2 SMNVEV (reference sequence). The CDR3 DNA is TGTGCCAGCAGTTTTCTAGGACACAACTACGAGCAGTACTTC. Its translation: CASSFLGHNYEQYF.